A selection of T cell receptor beta chains follows, all from one sample in a study of blood T cell repertoires in COVID-19. Assay used: immunoSEQ multiplex PCR; TCRdb lists only in-frame clones, some missing. The data contain approximately 230,000 clones, roughly 80% of them singletons. Sequenced: peripheral blood. The receptor set was obtained from an elderly man with acute or convalescent COVID-19. Both conserved end residues are part of each CDR3. Fields, in order: clone size, J gene, V gene, D gene, CDR3 DNA, CDR3 protein. D genes are given only for firm matches. Not every row has a clone size; where given, it reads once, few, many or a size class.

NA TRBJ1-6 TRBV5-6 TRBD1 TGTGCCAGCAGCTTGGGACAGGGGGTCAGGTCACCCCTCCACTTT CASSLGQGVRSPLHF
NA TRBJ1-5 TRBV18 NA TGTGCCAGCTCACCCACAGCCATCAATCAGCCCCAGCATTTT CASSPTAINQPQHF
NA TRBJ2-7 TRBV19 TRBD2 TGTGCCAGTAGTCTCCGTAGGATCGGGGGGGGTCCCGGGACTAGCGGGATCGAGCAGTACTTC CASSLRRIGGGPGTSGIEQYF
NA TRBJ1-5 TRBV20-1 NA TGCAGTGCTAGTGGGCAGTCTAGCAATCAGCCCCAGCATTTT CSASGQSSNQPQHF
NA TRBJ2-1 TRBV24-1 TRBD1 TGTGCCTCTGACCCAGGGGGTAAAGGCAATGAGCAGTTCTTC CASDPGGKGNEQFF
NA TRBJ1-3 TRBV19 NA TGTGCCAGTAGTTTTGGACAGTCCCGACACACCATATATTTT CASSFGQSRHTIYF
once TRBJ1-1 TRBV4-2 NA TGTGCCAGCAGCCACGTGAACACTGAAGCTTTCTTT CASSHVNTEAFF
NA TRBJ1-1 TRBV18 NA TGTGCCAGCTCACCCCCAGTGGGCAAAGCCGAAGCTTTCTTT CASSPPVGKAEAFF
NA TRBJ2-3 TRBV11-3 TRBD2 TGTGCCAGCAGCCCCCGTGGGACTAACACAGATACGCAGTATTTT CASSPRGTNTDTQYF
NA TRBJ1-6 TRBV19 NA TGTGCCAGTAGTATGGGACTGATTAATTCACCCCTCCACTTT CASSMGLINSPLHF
NA TRBJ2-3 TRBV6-5 NA TGTGCCAGCAGCCTTCGAGAAACGAGCACAGATACGCAGTATTTT CASSLRETSTDTQYF
NA TRBJ2-7 TRBV12-3/TRBV12-4 NA TGTGCCAGCAGTCGTTGGGAGGAGCAGTACTTC CASSRWEEQYF
NA TRBJ2-7 TRBV19 TRBD1 TGTGCCAGTAGTTTATCCGGGACAGGGGCCAGGGAGCAGTACTTC CASSLSGTGAREQYF
NA TRBJ2-1 TRBV11-1 NA TGTGCCAGCAGGCGAACCGGGACTTCCTCCTACAATGAGCAGTTCTTC CASRRTGTSSYNEQFF
NA TRBJ1-6 TRBV28 NA TGTGCCAGCAGTTTATCCACAGGGAATAATTCACCCCTCCACTTT CASSLSTGNNSPLHF
NA TRBJ1-5 TRBV19 NA TGTGCCAGTAGTCATAGCAATCAGCCCCAGCATTTT CASSHSNQPQHF
NA TRBJ2-2 TRBV28 TRBD1 TGTGCCAGCAGTTCCGGGACAGGGGGCACCGGGGAGCTGTTTTTT CASSSGTGGTGELFF
NA TRBJ2-7 TRBV7-9 NA TGTGCCAGCAGCTCCCTCCCTAGGGGGGGTTTCTACGAGCAGTACTTC CASSSLPRGGFYEQYF
NA TRBJ2-3 TRBV9 NA TGTGCCAGCAGCGTAGATTTGAGGGCAAATACGCAGTATTTT CASSVDLRANTQYF
NA TRBJ1-2 TRBV7-3 TRBD1 TGTGCCAGCAGCTCTACACACTGGACAGGGCCTAACTATGGCTACACCTTC CASSSTHWTGPNYGYTF
once TRBJ2-7 TRBV7-2 NA TGTGCCAGCAGCTTAGGGGGGACTCACTTCTACGAGCAGTACTTC CASSLGGTHFYEQYF
few TRBJ1-4 TRBV18 TRBD1 TGTGCCAGCTCAGGTACAGGGACAGGGGAAAAACTGTTTTTT CASSGTGTGEKLFF
NA TRBJ1-1 TRBV23-1 NA TGCGCCAGCAGTCAATCTTGGTTTAGTGACAGATTGAACACTGAAGCTTTCTTT CASSQSWFSDRLNTEAFF
NA TRBJ1-1 TRBV7-2 NA TGTGCCAGCAGCCCTTATGGGGGCTGGAACACTGAAGCTTTCTTT CASSPYGGWNTEAFF
NA TRBJ2-1 TRBV27 NA TGTGCCAGCAGTTTATCGATTCGGACAGAGATAACCCAAAGCTCCTACAATGAGCAGTTCTTC CASSLSIRTEITQSSYNEQFF
NA TRBJ1-1 TRBV5-1 NA TGCGCCAGCAGCTCCTCGGGGAACACTGAAGCTTTCTTT CASSSSGNTEAFF
few TRBJ1-3 TRBV19 NA TGTGCCAGTAGTTCCCGGAGGGGATTCTCTGGAAACACCATATATTTT CASSSRRGFSGNTIYF
NA TRBJ2-7 TRBV11-1 NA TGTGCCAGCAGCCCAGCCAGGGGCGCTGGGTACGAGCAGTACTTC CASSPARGAGYEQYF
NA TRBJ2-7 TRBV24-1 NA TGTGCCACCAGTGATTCACAGGTTCCCTACGAGCAGTACTTC CATSDSQVPYEQYF
NA TRBJ2-3 TRBV6-5 NA TGTGCCAGCAGTTATCATAGGAGGGCCGCCACAGATACGCAGTATTTT CASSYHRRAATDTQYF
NA TRBJ1-2 TRBV7-2 TRBD1 TGTGCCAGCAGCCCCTTCCAGGGGGTGACAGGTGGCTACACCTTC CASSPFQGVTGGYTF
few TRBJ1-1 TRBV28 NA TGTGCCAGCAGTTTTGAAGGGGGCACTGAAGCTTTCTTT CASSFEGGTEAFF
NA TRBJ2-3 TRBV24-1 TRBD1 TGTGCCACCAGTGATTACCCCGGGACAGGGCGGGTCGCAGATACGCAGTATTTT CATSDYPGTGRVADTQYF
NA TRBJ1-1 TRBV28 TRBD1 TGTGCCAGCAGCCCTCTAAACCTTGGACAGGGTCCCACTGAAGCTTTCTTT CASSPLNLGQGPTEAFF
NA TRBJ2-2 TRBV27 NA TGTGCCAGCAGCCTTGGGGGAGGTCCGAACACCGGGGAGCTGTTTTTT CASSLGGGPNTGELFF
few TRBJ1-6 TRBV27 TRBD1 TGTGCCAGCACCCCTCAACCATCGACAGGGGTTAATTCACCCCTCCACTTT CASTPQPSTGVNSPLHF